Listed here is a single T cell receptor (beta chain). This entry comes from a study of cytomegalovirus exposure and HLA in healthy donors. The CDR3 is 13 amino acids. V lost 1 base and J lost 10, with 13 bases in between. Germline V gene data show CDR1 as SGHTA and CDR2 as FQGNSA. Primers: 60 Vbeta forward and 13 Jbeta reverse. The method was immunoSEQ multiplex PCR; TCRdb's version includes in-frame clones alone and lacks a portion of them. The sample consists of about 140,000 clones, 75% to 85% of them appearing once. The specimen was PBMCs. The gene calls are TRBV7-2 and TRBJ1-2; the D gene is possibly TRBD1 (6 bases). This sequence was found in a woman aged 45-60 years in good health and CMV-seropositive. CDR3 nucleotides: TGTGCCAGCAGCTTAGGTCGGCAGGGGTTCTACACCTTC. Amino acid sequence: CASSLGRQGFYTF.